The following is a T cell receptor beta chain sequence with its context. What it binds is not known. V gave up 1 base and J gave up 2 bases, with 6 bases separating them. In germline, CDR1 is MNHNS, CDR2 SASEGT. This CDR3 is 14 amino acids long. The sample belongs to a study of T cell repertoires in aging, cancer and after chemotherapy. Background on the study: The whole study produced a dataset of some 10 million TCR reads.

TCR beta rearrangements were amplified from peripheral blood genomic DNA. Study conclusions and caveats: Untreated cancer patients had significantly lower blood TCR diversity than age-matched healthy donors. In each cancer cohort, median generation probability increased across chemotherapy, suggesting thymic output rebounded.

Multiplex touch-down PCR with TRB-A/B primers amplified rearranged V-D-J TRB sequences. TCRdb independently ran MiXCR on the multiplex PCR reads; one entry per CDR3 protein. The sample has approximately 3,100 distinct CDR3 sequences; about 45% are singletons. The receptor was derived from a human donor with a solid tumor. The gene calls are TRBV6-1 and TRBJ1-3; the D is unclear. Sequencing was carried out using blood. In DNA, the CDR3 is TGTGCCAGCAGTGAAGGGGGAACTGGAAACACCATATATTTT. Translation: CASSEGGTGNTIYF.